The TCR beta chain described here comes from a study of T cells in Graves' hyperthyroidism and ophthalmopathy. This clonotype has more than one count but fewer than ten. Its antigen remains unidentified. TCR beta CDR3 regions were amplified from RNA transcripts. First-round RT-PCR with HTBI primers amplified the TCR CDR3 region. TCRdb recomputed calls from the multiplex PCR reads with MiXCR, one row per CDR3 protein. The sample lists around 300,000 distinct CDR3 sequences, more than 11% occurring once. Study-level points and caveats: The majority of expanded thyroid clonotypes above 0.001 also appeared in blood.

Diagnosis rested on symptoms, serum thyroxine and TRAb, thyroid ultrasound, and orbital computed tomography. V gave up 4 bases and J gave up 7 bases, with 11 bases separating them. This CDR3 spans 14 amino acids. The germline V gene has CDR1 WNHNN and CDR2 SYGVQD (reference sequence). Specimen: blood. This receptor was taken from a woman in her twenties or thirties with Graves' hyperthyroidism. This rearrangement joins TRBV10-1 to TRBJ1-6; D gene ambiguous. CDR3 in DNA: TGCGCCAGCAGTGGAGGGAGCGGGAATTCACCCCTCCACTTT. Its protein is CASSGGSGNSPLHF.